Here is one T cell receptor beta chain with its context. What it binds is not known. The junction differs from germline at one of its ends, possibly a read error. This sample's RNA came from whole unsorted tissue. This sample was taken from a study of tumor and adjacent non-tumor tissue in lung cancer. Study context: There were around 11 adenocarcinoma, a couple of squamous cell carcinoma and 1 small cell lung cancer cases.

TCRbeta libraries were built with three rounds of nested PCR, modified from ARM-PCR. TCRdb reanalysed the multiplex PCR reads using MiXCR and keeps one entry per CDR3 protein. Here the sample spans around 120,000 distinct CDR3 sequences, 66% being singletons. The length of the CDR3 is 17 residues. Germline V lookup: CDR1 SEHNR, CDR2 FQNEAQ (reference sequence). Notes on the study in general: Tumor TCR diversity, when higher, was linked to shorter survival. Tumor repertoires had a smaller top 100 clone share than normal lung.

The sample taken for sequencing was lung tumor tissue. This chain uses TRBV7-9 with TRBJ1-2; 9 bases map to TRBD1. The TCR sequence derives from a young man with non-small cell lung cancer. CDR3 amino acids: CASSYGVTTGGDYDYTF. CDR3 nucleotide sequence: TGTGCCAGCAGCTATGGGGTTACGACAGGGGGTGACTATGACTACACCTTC.